The T cell receptor beta chain under discussion was sequenced for a study of T cell responses to AZD1222 COVID-19 vaccine. Regarding the study as a whole: Scientists sampled the repertoires only once the peak T cell response had passed.

V shed 4 bases, J shed 0 bases, and the junction held 1 base outside the gene matches. Germline loops: CDR1 LGHNA, CDR2 YNFKEQ. This CDR3 spans 14 amino acids. In the case of this clone: As yet, its antigen is unknown.

Data came from immunoSEQ multiplex PCR; TCRdb stores just in-frame clones and leaves some out. The sample lists 200,000 or so clones, around 87% occurring once. This TCR was sampled from an adult in good health. The source material was peripheral blood, sampled on day 0 of MenACWY control vaccination. The chain combines TRBV4-2 with TRBJ2-7; 9 bases are a match to TRBD2. The CDR3 DNA is TGTGCCAGCAGCCTTAGCGGGAGCTCCTACGAGCAGTACTTC. Protein product: CASSLSGSSYEQYF.